Listed below are T cell receptor beta chains from one sample, sequenced in a study of shared clonotypes between healthy human individuals. Only in-frame clones appear in the TCRdb table, and some are missing; sequencing was by immunoSEQ multiplex PCR. This sample has 2 million to 3 million clones, with roughly 93% found just once. The sequenced material came from naive CD4+ T cells from PBMCs. These receptors all stem from a man younger than 35 in good health. Some clones in this sample may be carry-over from other donors' samples. CDR3s include the opening cysteine and the closing phenylalanine or tryptophan. The order of the fields is D gene, J gene, V gene, clone size, CDR3 DNA, CDR3 protein. D genes are given only for firm matches. Clone size appears in some rows only: once, few, many, or a class for an expanded clone.

d_gene: .; j_gene: TRBJ1-5; v_gene: TRBV28; abundance: .; CDR3nt: TGTGCCAGCAGCCCGGGGGGAGTTCTCGGAGTGAACGGCAATCAGCCCCAGCATTTT; CDR3aa: CASSPGGVLGVNGNQPQHF
d_gene: .; j_gene: TRBJ2-1; v_gene: TRBV6-1; abundance: .; CDR3nt: TGTGCCAGCGCAGAGGGGGTGTCCTACAATGAGCAGTTCTTC; CDR3aa: CASAEGVSYNEQFF
d_gene: .; j_gene: TRBJ2-7; v_gene: TRBV5-6; abundance: .; CDR3nt: TGTGCCAGCACCACGCAAAGAATTACGGGTGCGTACGAGCAGTACTTC; CDR3aa: CASTTQRITGAYEQYF
d_gene: .; j_gene: TRBJ2-3; v_gene: TRBV10-3; abundance: .; CDR3nt: TGTGCCATCAGGGGCGGCATGGGAGATACGCAGTATTTT; CDR3aa: CAIRGGMGDTQYF
d_gene: TRBD2; j_gene: TRBJ2-7; v_gene: TRBV5-1; abundance: .; CDR3nt: TGCGCCAGCAGTCAAACTAGCGGCTCCTACGAGCAGTACTTC; CDR3aa: CASSQTSGSYEQYF
d_gene: TRBD1; j_gene: TRBJ1-3; v_gene: TRBV28; abundance: .; CDR3nt: TGTGCCAGCAGCAACCCCGGACAGGCGGCTGGAAACACCATATATTTT; CDR3aa: CASSNPGQAAGNTIYF
d_gene: .; j_gene: TRBJ2-1; v_gene: TRBV27; abundance: .; CDR3nt: TGTGCCAGCAGTTTCGCTAGCGTACCCCCGGATGAGCAGTTCTTC; CDR3aa: CASSFASVPPDEQFF
d_gene: .; j_gene: TRBJ2-1; v_gene: TRBV7-2; abundance: .; CDR3nt: TGTGCCAGCAAGTTCGATCTGATTGGGAATGAGCAGTTCTTC; CDR3aa: CASKFDLIGNEQFF
d_gene: .; j_gene: TRBJ2-3; v_gene: TRBV27; abundance: .; CDR3nt: TGTGCCAGCAGAGATCAGGGAAGAGATACGCAGTATTTT; CDR3aa: CASRDQGRDTQYF
d_gene: .; j_gene: TRBJ2-1; v_gene: TRBV28; abundance: .; CDR3nt: TGTGCCAGCAGTTTGTCTGGCGCCCCTCTCAATGAGCAGTTCTTC; CDR3aa: CASSLSGAPLNEQFF
d_gene: TRBD2; j_gene: TRBJ2-7; v_gene: TRBV29-1; abundance: once; CDR3nt: TGCAGCGTTGTTTATGGAGGGGAGGGTTCCTACGAGCAGTACTTC; CDR3aa: CSVVYGGEGSYEQYF
d_gene: .; j_gene: TRBJ1-2; v_gene: TRBV28; abundance: .; CDR3nt: TGTGCCAGCAGTTCTCTCCAACCGGGGGACTCGATACTATATGGCTACACCTTC; CDR3aa: CASSSLQPGDSILYGYTF
d_gene: .; j_gene: TRBJ1-4; v_gene: TRBV9; abundance: .; CDR3nt: TGTGCCAGCAGCCGAGGGGCCGCTAATGAAAAACTGTTTTTT; CDR3aa: CASSRGAANEKLFF
d_gene: .; j_gene: TRBJ2-2; v_gene: TRBV28; abundance: .; CDR3nt: TGTGCCAGCAGTTCCCCAAGGGGCCGGGAGCTGTTTTTT; CDR3aa: CASSSPRGRELFF
d_gene: .; j_gene: TRBJ1-2; v_gene: TRBV29-1; abundance: .; CDR3nt: TGCAGCGTCCTACATCCTACCTATGGCTACACCTTC; CDR3aa: CSVLHPTYGYTF
d_gene: .; j_gene: TRBJ2-7; v_gene: TRBV7-2; abundance: .; CDR3nt: TGTGCCAGCAGCAATTACAGGGACTACGAGCAGTACTTC; CDR3aa: CASSNYRDYEQYF
d_gene: .; j_gene: TRBJ1-1; v_gene: TRBV28; abundance: .; CDR3nt: TGTGCCAGCAGTAGTCCGGGACACAAACTCCCTGAAGCTTTCTTT; CDR3aa: CASSSPGHKLPEAFF
d_gene: .; j_gene: TRBJ2-3; v_gene: TRBV6-1; abundance: .; CDR3nt: TGTGCCAGCAGTGAATGGGTGCGGGCCACAGATACGCAGTATTTT; CDR3aa: CASSEWVRATDTQYF
d_gene: .; j_gene: TRBJ1-4; v_gene: TRBV21-1; abundance: .; CDR3nt: TGTGCCAGCAGCAAAGCCGGACGGCCTAATGAAAAACTGTTTTTT; CDR3aa: CASSKAGRPNEKLFF
d_gene: TRBD1; j_gene: TRBJ2-1; v_gene: TRBV5-1; abundance: .; CDR3nt: TGCGCCAGCAGCCCAGGACAGGGTACCTACAATGAGCAGTTCTTC; CDR3aa: CASSPGQGTYNEQFF
d_gene: .; j_gene: TRBJ1-5; v_gene: TRBV4-2; abundance: .; CDR3nt: TGTGCCAGCAGCCAAGCGGTAGGTCAGCCCCAGCATTTT; CDR3aa: CASSQAVGQPQHF
d_gene: .; j_gene: TRBJ2-5; v_gene: TRBV5-6; abundance: .; CDR3nt: TGTGCCAGCAGCACAAAGGACCAAGAGACCCAGTACTTC; CDR3aa: CASSTKDQETQYF
d_gene: TRBD1; j_gene: TRBJ2-6; v_gene: TRBV19; abundance: .; CDR3nt: TGTGCCAGTGCTAGACAGGGGGCTGGGGCCAACGTCCTGACTTTC; CDR3aa: CASARQGAGANVLTF
d_gene: TRBD1; j_gene: TRBJ1-4; v_gene: TRBV27; abundance: once; CDR3nt: TGTGCCAGCAGTTCCCGGACAGGGGGCGCAAGCCGACTGTTTTTT; CDR3aa: CASSSRTGGASRLFF
d_gene: .; j_gene: TRBJ2-1; v_gene: TRBV7-2; abundance: .; CDR3nt: TGTGCCAGCAGCTGGGCCCCGGGGCGGTACAATGAGCAGTTCTTC; CDR3aa: CASSWAPGRYNEQFF
d_gene: .; j_gene: TRBJ2-1; v_gene: TRBV12-5; abundance: .; CDR3nt: TGTGCTAGTGGTTTGGTGGAGGGAGTCGTCCATGAGCAGTTCTTC; CDR3aa: CASGLVEGVVHEQFF
d_gene: TRBD2; j_gene: TRBJ2-1; v_gene: TRBV10-1; abundance: .; CDR3nt: TGCGCCAGCACGGCTAGCGGGAGAGATGAGCAGTTCTTC; CDR3aa: CASTASGRDEQFF
d_gene: .; j_gene: TRBJ2-7; v_gene: TRBV7-2; abundance: .; CDR3nt: TGTGCCAGCAGCCTCGGGACGGGACGGTACGAGCAGTACTTC; CDR3aa: CASSLGTGRYEQYF
d_gene: TRBD2; j_gene: TRBJ2-5; v_gene: TRBV7-2; abundance: .; CDR3nt: TGTGCCAGCAGCTTAGCACTAGCGGGATCCCAAGAGACCCAGTACTTC; CDR3aa: CASSLALAGSQETQYF